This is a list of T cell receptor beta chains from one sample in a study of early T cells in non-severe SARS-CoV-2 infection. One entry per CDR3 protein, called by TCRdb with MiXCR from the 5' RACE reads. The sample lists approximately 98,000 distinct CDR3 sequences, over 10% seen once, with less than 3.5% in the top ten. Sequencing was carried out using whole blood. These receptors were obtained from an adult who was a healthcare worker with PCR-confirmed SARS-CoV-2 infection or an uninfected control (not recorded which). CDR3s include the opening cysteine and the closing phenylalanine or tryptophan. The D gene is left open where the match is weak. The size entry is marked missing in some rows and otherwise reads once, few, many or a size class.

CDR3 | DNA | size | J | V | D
CATSRDRDGEQFF | TGTGCCACCAGCCGTGACAGGGACGGTGAGCAGTTCTTC | few | TRBJ2-1 | TRBV24-1 | TRBD1
CASSLGQAIYGYTF | TGCGCCAGCAGCTTGGGACAGGCCATATATGGCTACACCTTC | few | TRBJ1-2 | TRBV5-1 | NA
CASSVDTGELFF | TGTGCCAGCAGCGTAGACACCGGGGAGCTGTTTTTT | NA | TRBJ2-2 | TRBV9 | NA
CSASPRGRNTEAFF | TGCAGTGCTAGTCCCAGGGGGAGGAACACTGAAGCTTTCTTT | few | TRBJ1-1 | TRBV20-1 | TRBD1
CASSGQGWQPQHF | TGTGCCAGCAGTGGACAGGGGTGGCAGCCCCAGCATTTT | NA | TRBJ1-5 | TRBV25-1 | TRBD1
CASSPRERGAENTIYF | TGTGCCAGCAGCCCAAGGGAGCGGGGCGCGGAAAACACCATATATTTT | NA | TRBJ1-3 | TRBV7-9 | NA
CASSGTPSGANVLTF | TGTGCCAGCAGCGGCACGCCCTCTGGGGCCAACGTCCTGACTTTC | NA | TRBJ2-6 | TRBV9 | NA
CAWSAWRGAEAFF | TGTGCCTGGAGTGCCTGGCGGGGCGCTGAAGCTTTCTTT | many | TRBJ1-1 | TRBV30 | NA
CASSLDPQQETQYF | TGTGCCAGCAGCTTAGATCCCCAGCAAGAGACCCAGTACTTC | many | TRBJ2-5 | TRBV11-3 | NA
CASSPPLLAADTQYF | TGCGCCAGCAGCCCCCCCTTGCTAGCTGCAGATACGCAGTATTTT | few | TRBJ2-3 | TRBV5-1 | NA
CASSYSYSHNEQFF | TGTGCCAGCAGTTACTCGTACAGCCACAATGAGCAGTTCTTC | many | TRBJ2-1 | TRBV6-5 | NA
CAISESSGGDYEQYF | TGTGCCATCAGTGAGTCGAGCGGGGGGGACTACGAGCAGTACTTC | NA | TRBJ2-7 | TRBV10-3 | TRBD2
CSVRDRGTEAFF | TGCAGCGTCCGGGACAGGGGCACTGAAGCTTTCTTT | few | TRBJ1-1 | TRBV29-1 | TRBD1
CASRENGANVLTF | TGTGCCAGCCGGGAGAACGGGGCCAACGTCCTGACTTTC | few | TRBJ2-6 | TRBV19 | NA
CASSLEGTGDSPLHF | TGTGCCAGCAGCTTAGAAGGGACAGGGGACTCACCCCTCCACTTT | many | TRBJ1-6 | TRBV11-2 | TRBD1
CASSRQKNYGYTF | TGTGCCAGCAGTAGACAGAAAAACTATGGCTACACCTTC | many | TRBJ1-2 | TRBV12-3/TRBV12-4 | NA
CASSFGGRTKEYEQYF | TGTGCCAGCAGTTTCGGCGGGAGAACGAAGGAGTACGAGCAGTACTTC | NA | TRBJ2-7 | TRBV12-3/TRBV12-4 | TRBD2
CASTPGQGDTDTQYF | TGTGCCAGCACCCCTGGACAGGGGGACACAGATACGCAGTATTTT | many | TRBJ2-3 | TRBV7-9 | TRBD1
CSVNQGAGQPQHF | TGCAGCGTTAACCAGGGGGCAGGGCAGCCCCAGCATTTT | NA | TRBJ1-5 | TRBV29-1 | TRBD1
CASSLVAAGPGYTF | TGTGCCAGCAGCTTAGTGGCCGCAGGGCCTGGCTACACCTTC | few | TRBJ1-2 | TRBV7-6 | NA
CASSLGASGRAADTQYF | TGTGCCAGCAGCTTGGGAGCTAGCGGGAGGGCTGCAGATACGCAGTATTTT | few | TRBJ2-3 | TRBV7-2 | TRBD2
CASRWVKGDEQYF | TGTGCCAGCAGATGGGTCAAGGGCGACGAGCAGTACTTC | few | TRBJ2-7 | TRBV12-3/TRBV12-4 | NA
CASSVDGRSDTQYF | TGTGCCAGCAGCGTGGACGGCCGGTCAGATACGCAGTATTTT | NA | TRBJ2-3 | TRBV9 | NA
CSASRTYEQYF | TGCAGTGCTAGTCGGACCTACGAGCAGTACTTC | NA | TRBJ2-7 | TRBV20-1 | NA
CASSLSGAASNQPQHF | TGTGCCAGCAGTTTATCGGGGGCAGCTAGCAATCAGCCCCAGCATTTT | few | TRBJ1-5 | TRBV27 | NA
CASSETSGGVEQFF | TGCGCCAGCAGTGAGACTAGCGGGGGCGTTGAGCAGTTCTTC | many | TRBJ2-1 | TRBV10-2 | TRBD2
CASSFISSGWTNEQFF | TGTGCCAGCAGTTTTATTAGCTCAGGGTGGACGAATGAGCAGTTCTTC | few | TRBJ2-1 | TRBV27 | NA
CASSNKMEGSVYGYTF | TGTGCCAGCAGTAATAAAATGGAGGGATCCGTCTATGGCTACACCTTC | NA | TRBJ1-2 | TRBV5-5 | NA
CASSPIFGRSLTNEKLFF | TGTGCCAGCTCACCGATTTTTGGCAGGAGCCTAACTAATGAAAAACTGTTTTTT | few | TRBJ1-4 | TRBV18 | NA